A selection of T cell receptor beta chains follows, all from one sample in a study of blood T cell repertoires in COVID-19. TCRdb keeps only in-frame clones here, not all; method: immunoSEQ multiplex PCR. This sample has 90,000 to 120,000 clones, with more than 60% found just once. The specimen was peripheral blood. The receptors were sampled from a man between 65 and 85 years old with active or convalescent COVID-19. Both conserved end residues are part of each CDR3. D genes are given only for firm matches. Where a row states a size, it is once, few, many or the class of an expanded clone; other rows omit it.

J	D	size	V	DNA	CDR3
TRBJ2-7	NA	NA	TRBV2	TGTGCCAGCAGTGAACAGGGGCCGTCCTACGAGCAGTACTTC	CASSEQGPSYEQYF
TRBJ2-2	NA	NA	TRBV7-9	TGTGCCAGCAGCCCCCAGCACCGACAGGAAAACACCGGGGAGCTGTTTTTT	CASSPQHRQENTGELFF
TRBJ1-5	TRBD1	NA	TRBV4-1	TGCGCCAGCAGCGTTCCGGGACAGTCTACTCAGCCCCAGCATTTT	CASSVPGQSTQPQHF
TRBJ2-7	NA	NA	TRBV7-3	TGTGCCAGCAGCTTAACATCCAGCGGTCTGTACTTC	CASSLTSSGLYF
TRBJ2-1	TRBD2	NA	TRBV5-1	TGCGCCAGCAGCCCGATAGCGGGAGGCTCCTACAATGAGCAGTTCTTC	CASSPIAGGSYNEQFF
TRBJ2-1	NA	NA	TRBV6-5	TGTGCCAGCAGGGTTAGCTCCTACAATGAGCAGTTCTTC	CASRVSSYNEQFF
TRBJ2-2	TRBD1	NA	TRBV27	TGTGCCAGCAGATGGACAGGGAACACCGGGGAGCTGTTTTTT	CASRWTGNTGELFF
TRBJ2-1	TRBD2	NA	TRBV3-1/TRBV3-2	TGTGCCAGCAGCCAAGGACGGGGGGGCCTCAAATACAATGAGCAGTTCTTC	CASSQGRGGLKYNEQFF
TRBJ2-7	NA	NA	TRBV5-1	TGCGCCAGCAGCGCCTACAGCTCCTACGAGCAGTACTTC	CASSAYSSYEQYF
TRBJ1-5	TRBD1	NA	TRBV2	TGTGCCAGCAGTGAAGCTCGGGCGACAGGGAATAATCAGCCCCAGCATTTT	CASSEARATGNNQPQHF
TRBJ1-1	NA	NA	TRBV3-1/TRBV3-2	TGTGCCAGCAGCCTGAACGGGGACACTGAAGCTTTCTTT	CASSLNGDTEAFF
TRBJ2-4	NA	NA	TRBV10-3	TGTGCCATCAGTGGTGGCAGTGACAAAAACATTCAGTACTTC	CAISGGSDKNIQYF
TRBJ1-2	TRBD1	NA	TRBV25-1	TGTGCCAGCAAAGGACAGGGGGCGGACTATGGCTACACCTTC	CASKGQGADYGYTF
TRBJ1-2	NA	NA	TRBV5-6	TGTGCCAGCAGCCCGGAGGGGTGGGCCTATGGCTACACCTTC	CASSPEGWAYGYTF
TRBJ1-6	NA	NA	TRBV6-5	TGTGCCAGCAGTTTACACGGCCCTTCGGGGTCACCCCTCCACTTT	CASSLHGPSGSPLHF
TRBJ2-5	TRBD2	few	TRBV11-3	TGTGCCAGCAGTCCGGGGCTAGCGGCCCTAGGGGAGACCCAGTACTTC	CASSPGLAALGETQYF
TRBJ1-2	TRBD1	NA	TRBV18	TGTGCCAGCTCACCGGGGACAGGCGGTAACTATGGCTACACCTTC	CASSPGTGGNYGYTF
TRBJ1-2	NA	NA	TRBV10-1	TGCGCCAGCAACATCAAACAGGGAAACTATGGCTACACCTTC	CASNIKQGNYGYTF
TRBJ1-2	NA	NA	TRBV27	TGTGCCAGCAGTTTAAAGTTAGGACAGAACTATGGCTACACCTTC	CASSLKLGQNYGYTF
TRBJ1-5	TRBD1	NA	TRBV2	TGTGCCAGCAGTGGTGGGACAGAAAATCAGCCCCAGCATTTT	CASSGGTENQPQHF
TRBJ2-3	NA	once	TRBV15	TGTGCCACCAGCAGAGGGCCTCGGGCAGATACGCAGTATTTT	CATSRGPRADTQYF
TRBJ2-5	TRBD1	NA	TRBV11-1	TGTGCCAGCAGCTTAGGCTCCGGACAGGGCGGGGAGACCCAGTACTTC	CASSLGSGQGGETQYF
TRBJ1-5	TRBD1	NA	TRBV24-1	TGTGCCACCAGTGCCGGACAGGGGGATCAGCCCCAGCATTTT	CATSAGQGDQPQHF